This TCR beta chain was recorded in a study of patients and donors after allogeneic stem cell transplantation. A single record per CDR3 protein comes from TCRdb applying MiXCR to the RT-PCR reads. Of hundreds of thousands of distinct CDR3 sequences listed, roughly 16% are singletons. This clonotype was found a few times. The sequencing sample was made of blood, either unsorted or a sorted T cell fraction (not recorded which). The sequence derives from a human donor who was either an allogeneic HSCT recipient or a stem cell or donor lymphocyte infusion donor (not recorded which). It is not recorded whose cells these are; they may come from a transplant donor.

The CDR3 nucleotides are TGCAGCCTCGGGGTTGGAAACACCATATATTTT. This sequence encodes CSLGVGNTIYF. V is TRBV20-1 and J is TRBJ1-3; D remains unclear. Germline lookup yields CDR1 DFQATT and CDR2 SNEGSKA (reference sequence). The CDR3 totals 11 residues.